This T cell receptor beta chain appears in the sequencing data of a study of blood T cell repertoires in COVID-19. Across the study: The samples span acute and convalescent COVID-19 from the United States, Italy and Spain. From T cells, B-cell-depleted T cells, or PBMCs came the material, which was cDNA or gDNA.

Generated by immunoSEQ multiplex PCR, the TCRdb table keeps only in-frame clones and is missing some. Among a few hundred thousand clones listed, approximately 89% were seen once. Trimming at V came to 3 bases and at J to 6 bases, leaving 4 bases not matched to a gene. CDR1 is WSHSY and CDR2 is SAAADI in the germline V gene. CDR3 length equals 14 residues. Study members were between roughly 18 and 90 years old and lived in some 26 US regions. V gene TRBV10-2 combines with J gene TRBJ2-3, with 9 bases fitting TRBD2. Sequenced input: PBMCs or T cells enriched from blood (not recorded which). The source is a middle-aged woman with acute COVID-19. DNA of the CDR3: TGCGCCAGCAGTGAAGCGGGGGGCTGGGATACGCAGTATTTT. Translation gives CASSEAGGWDTQYF.